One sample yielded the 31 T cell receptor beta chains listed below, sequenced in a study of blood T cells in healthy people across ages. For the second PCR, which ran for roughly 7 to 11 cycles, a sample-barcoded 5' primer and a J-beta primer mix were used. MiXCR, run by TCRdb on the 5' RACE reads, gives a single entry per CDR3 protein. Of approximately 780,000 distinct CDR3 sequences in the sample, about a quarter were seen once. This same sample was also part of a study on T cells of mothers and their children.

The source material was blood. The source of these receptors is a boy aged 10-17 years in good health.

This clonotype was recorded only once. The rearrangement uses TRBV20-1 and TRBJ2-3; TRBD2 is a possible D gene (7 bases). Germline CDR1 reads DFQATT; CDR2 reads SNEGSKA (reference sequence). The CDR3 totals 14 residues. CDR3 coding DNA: TGCAGCGAGGTCGAGGGGGGGACCACAGATACGCAGTATTTT. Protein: CSEVEGGTTDTQYF.

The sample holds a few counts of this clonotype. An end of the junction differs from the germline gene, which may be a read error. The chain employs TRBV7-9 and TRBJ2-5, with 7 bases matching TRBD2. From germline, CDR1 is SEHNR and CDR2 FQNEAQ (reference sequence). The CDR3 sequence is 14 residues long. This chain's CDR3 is CASSGAGSWKTQYF. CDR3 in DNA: TGTGCTAGCAGCGGAGCGGGGTCCTGGAAGACCCAGTACTTC.

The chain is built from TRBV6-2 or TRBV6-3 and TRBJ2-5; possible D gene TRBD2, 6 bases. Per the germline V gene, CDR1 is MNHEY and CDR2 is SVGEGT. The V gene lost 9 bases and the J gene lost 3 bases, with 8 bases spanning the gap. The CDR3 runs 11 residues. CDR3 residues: CASKREETQYF. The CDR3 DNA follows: TGTGCCAGTAAGCGGGAAGAGACCCAGTACTTC.

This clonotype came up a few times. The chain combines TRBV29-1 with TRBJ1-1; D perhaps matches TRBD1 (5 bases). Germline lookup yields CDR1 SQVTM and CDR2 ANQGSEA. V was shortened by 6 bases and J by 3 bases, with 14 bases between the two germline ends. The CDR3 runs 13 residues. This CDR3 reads CSVPGTGDTEAFF. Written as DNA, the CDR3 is TGCAGCGTCCCCGGGACTGGGGACACTGAAGCTTTCTTT.

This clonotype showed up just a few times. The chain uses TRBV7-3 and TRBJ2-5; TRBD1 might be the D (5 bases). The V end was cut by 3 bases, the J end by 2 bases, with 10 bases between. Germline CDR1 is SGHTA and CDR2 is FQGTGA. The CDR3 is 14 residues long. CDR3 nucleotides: TGTGCCAGCAGCTTCGACAGCCTTCAAGAGACCCAGTACTTC. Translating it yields CASSFDSLQETQYF.

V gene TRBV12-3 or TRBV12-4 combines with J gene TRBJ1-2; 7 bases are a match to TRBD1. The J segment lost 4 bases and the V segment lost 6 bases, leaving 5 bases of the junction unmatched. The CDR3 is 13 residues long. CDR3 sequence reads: CASSRGQSYGYTF. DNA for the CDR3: TGTGCCAGCAGCCGGGGACAGTCCTATGGCTACACCTTC.

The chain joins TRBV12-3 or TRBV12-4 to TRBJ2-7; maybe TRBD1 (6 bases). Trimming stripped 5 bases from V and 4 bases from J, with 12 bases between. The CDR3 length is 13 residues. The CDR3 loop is CASSPRTDYEQYF. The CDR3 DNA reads TGTGCCAGCAGTCCCCGGACAGATTACGAGCAGTACTTC.

CDR3 DNA sequence: TGTGCCAGCAGCGGAGATTCAGGGCGTGGGGAGACCCAGTACTTC. This codes for CASSGDSGRGETQYF. The V gene is TRBV7-2, the J gene TRBJ2-5; tentative D call: TRBD1 (5 bases). The V and J ends lost 5 bases and 5 bases respectively, with 18 bases between them. Germline V gives CDR1 SGHTA, CDR2 FQGNSA. This CDR3 spans 15 amino acids.

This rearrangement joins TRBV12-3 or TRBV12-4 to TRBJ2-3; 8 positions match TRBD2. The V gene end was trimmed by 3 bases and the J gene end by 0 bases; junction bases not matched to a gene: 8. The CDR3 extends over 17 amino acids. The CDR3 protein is CASSFSLAGASTDTQYF. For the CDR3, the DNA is TGTGCCAGCAGTTTTTCGCTAGCGGGTGCTAGCACAGATACGCAGTATTTT.

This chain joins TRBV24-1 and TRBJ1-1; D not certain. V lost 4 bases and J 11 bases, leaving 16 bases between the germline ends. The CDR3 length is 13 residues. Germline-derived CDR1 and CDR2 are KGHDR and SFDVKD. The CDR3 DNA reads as TGTGCCACCAGTGACGCCGGACGGGCGGGGGCTTTCTTT. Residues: CATSDAGRAGAFF.

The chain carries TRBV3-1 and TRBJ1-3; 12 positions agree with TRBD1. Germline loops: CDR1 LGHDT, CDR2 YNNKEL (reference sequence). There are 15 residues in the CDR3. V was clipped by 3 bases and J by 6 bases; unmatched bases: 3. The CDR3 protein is CASSQPGQGANTIYF. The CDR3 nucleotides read TGTGCCAGCAGCCAGCCGGGACAGGGGGCAAACACCATATATTTT.

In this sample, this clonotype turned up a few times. In DNA form, the CDR3 reads TGCAGCGTAACAGGGTACCCAAGCTCTGGGGCCAACGTCCTGACTTTC. Protein sequence: CSVTGYPSSGANVLTF. V gene TRBV29-1 combines with J gene TRBJ2-6, with D possibly being TRBD1 (6 bases). The ends were cut back, 6 bases at V and 0 bases at J, with 15 bases in the middle. The CDR3 runs to 16 residues. Germline loops: CDR1 SQVTM, CDR2 ANQGSEA.

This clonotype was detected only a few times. CDR3 region: CASTRDRASLEQYF. In nucleotides, the CDR3 is TGTGCCAGCACCCGGGACCGAGCCTCTTTGGAGCAGTACTTC. The rearrangement joins TRBV12-3 or TRBV12-4 to TRBJ2-7, with D perhaps being TRBD1 or TRBD2 (5 bases each). The CDR3 consists of 14 residues. Trimming took 7 bases from V and 7 from J, leaving 20 bases between them.

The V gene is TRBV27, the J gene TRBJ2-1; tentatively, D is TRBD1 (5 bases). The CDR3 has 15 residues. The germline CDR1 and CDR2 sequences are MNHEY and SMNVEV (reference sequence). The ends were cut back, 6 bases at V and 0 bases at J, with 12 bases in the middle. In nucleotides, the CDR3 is TGTGCCAGCAGATCTAGACAGAGCTCCTACAATGAGCAGTTCTTC. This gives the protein CASRSRQSSYNEQFF.

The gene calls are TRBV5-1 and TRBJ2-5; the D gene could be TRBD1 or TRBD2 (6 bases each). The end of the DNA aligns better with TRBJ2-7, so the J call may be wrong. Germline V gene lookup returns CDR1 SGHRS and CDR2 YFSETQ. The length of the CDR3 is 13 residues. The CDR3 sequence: CARAYRDSDEQYF. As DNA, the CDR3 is TGCGCCAGGGCATACAGGGACTCGGACGAGCAGTACTTC.

The CDR3 DNA reads as TGTGCCAGCAGCCAAGATTGGGGGGGGACCCAGTACTTC. Protein sequence: CASSQDWGGTQYF. J is TRBJ2-5 and V is TRBV14; 7 bases are a match to TRBD2. Losses at the gene ends were 0 bases for V and 7 bases for J; bases not matched to a gene: 2. From germline, CDR1 is SGHDN and CDR2 FVKESK. The CDR3 is 13 residues long.

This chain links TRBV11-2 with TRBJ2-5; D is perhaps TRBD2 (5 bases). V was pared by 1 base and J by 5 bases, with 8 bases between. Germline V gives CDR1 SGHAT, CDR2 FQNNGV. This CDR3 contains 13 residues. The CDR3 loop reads CASSLALAETQYF. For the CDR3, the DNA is TGTGCCAGCAGCTTAGCTCTAGCTGAGACCCAGTACTTC.

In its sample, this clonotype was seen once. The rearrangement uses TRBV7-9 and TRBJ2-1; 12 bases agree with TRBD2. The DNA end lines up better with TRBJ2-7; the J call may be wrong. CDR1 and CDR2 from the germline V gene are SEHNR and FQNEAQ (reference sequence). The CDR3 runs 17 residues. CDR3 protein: CASSLASTSGGSYEQYF. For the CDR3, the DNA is TGTGCCAGCAGCTTAGCATCGACTAGCGGGGGATCCTACGAGCAGTACTTC.

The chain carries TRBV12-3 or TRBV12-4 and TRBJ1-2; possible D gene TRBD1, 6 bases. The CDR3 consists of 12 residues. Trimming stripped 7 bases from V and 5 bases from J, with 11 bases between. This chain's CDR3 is CASTNRVYGYTF. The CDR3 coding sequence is TGTGCCAGCACTAACAGGGTTTATGGCTACACCTTC.

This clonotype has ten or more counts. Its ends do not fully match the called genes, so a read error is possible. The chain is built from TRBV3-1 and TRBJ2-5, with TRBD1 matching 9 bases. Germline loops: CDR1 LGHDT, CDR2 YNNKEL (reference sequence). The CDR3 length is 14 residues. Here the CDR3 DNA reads TGCGCCAGCAGCCAGGACAGGGGCCAAGAGACCCAGTACTTC. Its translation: CASSQDRGQETQYF.

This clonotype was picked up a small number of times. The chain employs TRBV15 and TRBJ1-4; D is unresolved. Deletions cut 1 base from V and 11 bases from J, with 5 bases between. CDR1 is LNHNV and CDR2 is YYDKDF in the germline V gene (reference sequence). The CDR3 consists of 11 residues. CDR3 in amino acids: CATSRGAKLFF. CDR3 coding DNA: TGTGCCACCAGCAGAGGAGCGAAACTGTTTTTT. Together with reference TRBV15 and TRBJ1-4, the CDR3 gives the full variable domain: DAMVIQNPRYQVTQFGKPVTLSCSQTLNHNVMYWYQQKSSQAPKLLFHYYDKDFNNEADTPDNFQSRRPNTSFCFLDIRSPGLGDTAMYLCATSRGAKLFFGSGTQLSVL.

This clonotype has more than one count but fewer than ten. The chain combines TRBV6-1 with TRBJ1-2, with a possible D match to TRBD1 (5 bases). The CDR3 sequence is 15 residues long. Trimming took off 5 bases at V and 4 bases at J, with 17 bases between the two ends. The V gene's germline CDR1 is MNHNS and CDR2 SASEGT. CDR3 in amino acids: CASSPMGGEAYGYTF. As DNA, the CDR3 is TGTGCCAGCAGTCCAATGGGAGGGGAGGCCTATGGCTACACCTTC.

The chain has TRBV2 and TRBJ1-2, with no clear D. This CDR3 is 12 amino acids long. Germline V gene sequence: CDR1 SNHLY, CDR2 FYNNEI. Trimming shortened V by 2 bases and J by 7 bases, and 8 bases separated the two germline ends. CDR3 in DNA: TGTGCCAGCAGTGAAAACCCGCTTGGCTACACCTTC. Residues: CASSENPLGYTF.

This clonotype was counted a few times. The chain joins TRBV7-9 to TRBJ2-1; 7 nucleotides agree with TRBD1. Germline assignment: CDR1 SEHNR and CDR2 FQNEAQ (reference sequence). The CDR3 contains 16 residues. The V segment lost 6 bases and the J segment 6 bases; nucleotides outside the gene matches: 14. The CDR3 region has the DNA TGTGCCAGCAGTTTCCGGACAGGAGACCTTAGCAATGAGCAGTTCTTC. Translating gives CASSFRTGDLSNEQFF.

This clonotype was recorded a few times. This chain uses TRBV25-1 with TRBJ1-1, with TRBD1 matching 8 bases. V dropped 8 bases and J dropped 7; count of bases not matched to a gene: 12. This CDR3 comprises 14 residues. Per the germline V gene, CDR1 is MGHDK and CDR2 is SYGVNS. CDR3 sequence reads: CASANSGGWNEAFF. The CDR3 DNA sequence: TGTGCCAGCGCAAATTCAGGGGGCTGGAATGAAGCTTTCTTT.

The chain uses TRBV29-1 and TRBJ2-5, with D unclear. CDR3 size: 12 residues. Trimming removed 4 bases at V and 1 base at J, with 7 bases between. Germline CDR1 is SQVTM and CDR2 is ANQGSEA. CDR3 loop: CSVVLAQETQYF. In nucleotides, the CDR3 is TGCAGCGTTGTCTTGGCCCAAGAGACCCAGTACTTC.

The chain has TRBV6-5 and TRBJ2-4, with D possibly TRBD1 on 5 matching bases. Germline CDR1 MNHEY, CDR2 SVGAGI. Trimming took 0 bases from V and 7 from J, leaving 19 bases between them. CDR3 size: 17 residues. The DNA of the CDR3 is TGTGCCAGCAGTTACTCGATGCCCCAGGGAAGAACGAACATTCAGTACTTC. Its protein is CASSYSMPQGRTNIQYF.

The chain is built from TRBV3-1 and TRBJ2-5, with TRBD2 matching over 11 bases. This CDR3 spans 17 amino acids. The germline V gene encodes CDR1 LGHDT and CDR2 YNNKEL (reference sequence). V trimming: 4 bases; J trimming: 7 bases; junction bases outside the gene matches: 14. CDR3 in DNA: TGTGCCAGCAGCCCCTCCCGGAATAGCGGGGGGGAGGGGACCCAGTACTTC. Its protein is CASSPSRNSGGEGTQYF.

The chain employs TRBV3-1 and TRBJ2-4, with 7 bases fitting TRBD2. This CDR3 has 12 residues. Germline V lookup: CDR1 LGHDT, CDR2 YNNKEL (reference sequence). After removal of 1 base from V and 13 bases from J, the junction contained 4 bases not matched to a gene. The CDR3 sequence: CASSQGWREQYF. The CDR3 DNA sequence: TGTGCCAGCAGCCAAGGTTGGCGGGAGCAGTACTTC. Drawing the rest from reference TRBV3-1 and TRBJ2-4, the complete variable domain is DTAVSQTPKYLVTQMGNDKSIKCEQNLGHDTMYWYKQDSKKFLKIMFSYNNKELIINETVPNRFSPKSPDKAHLNLHINSLELGDSAVYFCASSQGWREQYFGAGTRLSVL.

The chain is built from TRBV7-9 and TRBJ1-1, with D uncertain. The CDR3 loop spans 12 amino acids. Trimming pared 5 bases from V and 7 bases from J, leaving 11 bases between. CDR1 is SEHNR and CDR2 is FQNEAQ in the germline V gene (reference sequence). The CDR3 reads CASSGREVEAFF. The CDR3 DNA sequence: TGTGCCAGCAGCGGAAGGGAAGTTGAAGCTTTCTTT.

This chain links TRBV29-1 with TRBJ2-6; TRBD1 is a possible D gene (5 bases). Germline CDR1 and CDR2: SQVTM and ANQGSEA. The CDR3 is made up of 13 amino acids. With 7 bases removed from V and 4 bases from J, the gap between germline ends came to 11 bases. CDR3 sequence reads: CSAIGEGANVLTF. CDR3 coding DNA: TGCAGCGCGATAGGGGAAGGGGCCAACGTCCTGACTTTC.